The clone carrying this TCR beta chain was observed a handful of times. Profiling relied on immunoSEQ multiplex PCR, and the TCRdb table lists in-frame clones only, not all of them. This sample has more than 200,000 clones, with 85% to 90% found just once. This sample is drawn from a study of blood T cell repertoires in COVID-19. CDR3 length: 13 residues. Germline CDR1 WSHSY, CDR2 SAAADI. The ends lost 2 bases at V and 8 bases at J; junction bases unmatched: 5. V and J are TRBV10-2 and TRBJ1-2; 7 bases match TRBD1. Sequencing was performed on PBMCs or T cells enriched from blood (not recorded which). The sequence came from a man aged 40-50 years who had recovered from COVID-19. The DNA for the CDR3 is TGCGCCAGCAGTGAGACAGGGGATGGAGGCTACACCTTC. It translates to CASSETGDGGYTF.